What follows describes a single T cell receptor beta chain. This entry comes from a study of T-cell reconstitution after alpha-beta-depleted transplantation in children. Germline V gene data show CDR1 as SEHNR and CDR2 as FQNEAQ (reference sequence). Between the trimmed V and J ends, which lost 5 bases and 2 bases, there was a span of 12 bases. The CDR3 sequence is 14 residues long. A TCRbeta library incorporating unique molecular identifiers was prepared. In TCRdb, the PCR reads were re-called with MiXCR into one record per CDR3 protein. The sample yields over 150,000 distinct CDR3 sequences, more than 14% seen once.

V and J are TRBV7-9 and TRBJ2-5; D uncertain. Here the sequenced sample was PBMCs from the stem cell graft donor, taken from the stem cell graft. The receptor was derived from a human donor who donated a stem cell graft to a child with acute lymphoblastic leukemia. The CDR3 spells CASSPSASQETQYF. Here the CDR3 DNA reads TGTGCCAGCAGCCCGTCAGCCTCTCAAGAGACCCAGTACTTC.